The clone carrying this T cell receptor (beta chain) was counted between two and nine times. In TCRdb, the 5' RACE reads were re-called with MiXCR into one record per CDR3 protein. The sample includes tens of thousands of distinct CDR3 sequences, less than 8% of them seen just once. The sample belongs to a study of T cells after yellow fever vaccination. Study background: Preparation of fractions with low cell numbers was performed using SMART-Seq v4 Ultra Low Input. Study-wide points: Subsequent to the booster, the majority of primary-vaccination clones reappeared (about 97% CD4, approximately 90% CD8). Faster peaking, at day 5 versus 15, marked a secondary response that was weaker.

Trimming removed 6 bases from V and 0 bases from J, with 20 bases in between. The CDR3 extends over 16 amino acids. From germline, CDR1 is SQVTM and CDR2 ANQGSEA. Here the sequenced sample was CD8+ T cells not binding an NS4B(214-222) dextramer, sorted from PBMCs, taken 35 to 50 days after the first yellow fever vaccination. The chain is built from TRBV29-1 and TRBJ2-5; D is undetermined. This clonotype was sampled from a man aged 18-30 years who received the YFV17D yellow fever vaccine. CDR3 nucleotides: TGCAGCGTCGAGGAATGGGGAAGGTCTAACCAAGAGACCCAGTACTTC. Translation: CSVEEWGRSNQETQYF.